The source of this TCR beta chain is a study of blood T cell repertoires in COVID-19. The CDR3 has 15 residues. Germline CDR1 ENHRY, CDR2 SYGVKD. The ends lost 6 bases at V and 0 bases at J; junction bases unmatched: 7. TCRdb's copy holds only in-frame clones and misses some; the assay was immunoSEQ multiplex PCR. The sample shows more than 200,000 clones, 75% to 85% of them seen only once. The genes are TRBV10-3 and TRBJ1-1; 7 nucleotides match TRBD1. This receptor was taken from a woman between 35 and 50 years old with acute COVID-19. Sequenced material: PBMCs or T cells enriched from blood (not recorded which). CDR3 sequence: CAIRLADRVNTEAFF. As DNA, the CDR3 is TGTGCCATCAGGCTGGCTGACAGGGTGAACACTGAAGCTTTCTTT.